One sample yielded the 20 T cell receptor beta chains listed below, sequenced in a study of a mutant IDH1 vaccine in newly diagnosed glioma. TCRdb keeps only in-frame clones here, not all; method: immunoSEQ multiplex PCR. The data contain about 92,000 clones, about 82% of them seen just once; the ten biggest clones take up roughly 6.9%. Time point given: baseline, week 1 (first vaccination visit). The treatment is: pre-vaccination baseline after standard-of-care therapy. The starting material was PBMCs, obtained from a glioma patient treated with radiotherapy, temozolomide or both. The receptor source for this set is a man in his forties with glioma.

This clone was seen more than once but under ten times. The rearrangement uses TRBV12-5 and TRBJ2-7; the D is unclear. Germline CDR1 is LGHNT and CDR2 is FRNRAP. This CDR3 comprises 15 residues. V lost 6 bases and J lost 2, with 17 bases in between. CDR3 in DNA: TGTGCTAGTGGCTATTATCCGGACCGAGCCTACGAGCAGTACTTC. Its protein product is CASGYYPDRAYEQYF.

The CDR3, as DNA: TGTGCCACCAGCAGAGCCGGGACAGGTCGGGGACCCCTCCACTTT. This translates into CATSRAGTGRGPLHF. The V gene is TRBV15, the J gene TRBJ1-6, with TRBD1 matching over 8 bases. The CDR3 is made up of 15 amino acids. The V gene end was trimmed by 1 base and the J gene end by 12 bases; junction bases not matched to a gene: 8. Germline CDR1 LNHNV, CDR2 YYDKDF (reference sequence).

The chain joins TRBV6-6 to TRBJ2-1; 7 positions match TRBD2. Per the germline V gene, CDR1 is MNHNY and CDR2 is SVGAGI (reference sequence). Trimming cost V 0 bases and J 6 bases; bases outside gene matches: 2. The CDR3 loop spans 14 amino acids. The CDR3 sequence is CASSYSGGGNEQFF. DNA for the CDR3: TGTGCCAGCAGTTACTCAGGCGGGGGCAATGAGCAGTTCTTC.

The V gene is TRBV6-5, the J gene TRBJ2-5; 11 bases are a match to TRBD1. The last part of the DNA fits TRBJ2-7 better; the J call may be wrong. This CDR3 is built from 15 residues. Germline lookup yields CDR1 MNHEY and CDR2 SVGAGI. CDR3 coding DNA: TGTGCCAGCAGTTGGGGACAGGGGGGCTCCTACGAGCAGTACTTC. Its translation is CASSWGQGGSYEQYF.

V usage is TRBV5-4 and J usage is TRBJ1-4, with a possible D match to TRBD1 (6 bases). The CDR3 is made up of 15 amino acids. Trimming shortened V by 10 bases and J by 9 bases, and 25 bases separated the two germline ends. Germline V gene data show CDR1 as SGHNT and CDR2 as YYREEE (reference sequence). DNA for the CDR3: TGTGCCCGCGTTGGGGGCCCTCCTACCAGACAAAAACTGTTTTTT. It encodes CARVGGPPTRQKLFF.

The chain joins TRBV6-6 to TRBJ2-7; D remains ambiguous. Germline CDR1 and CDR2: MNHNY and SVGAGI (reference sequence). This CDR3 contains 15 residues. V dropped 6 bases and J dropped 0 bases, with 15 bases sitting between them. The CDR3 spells CASRPPTQSSYEQYF. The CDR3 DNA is TGTGCCAGCAGACCCCCGACGCAAAGCTCCTACGAGCAGTACTTC.

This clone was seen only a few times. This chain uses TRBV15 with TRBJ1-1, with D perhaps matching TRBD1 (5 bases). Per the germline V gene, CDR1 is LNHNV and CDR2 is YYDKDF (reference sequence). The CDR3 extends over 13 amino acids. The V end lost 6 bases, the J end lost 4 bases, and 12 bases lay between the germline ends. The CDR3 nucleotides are TGTGCCACCAGGACCGGGGACGGCACTGAAGCTTTCTTT. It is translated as CATRTGDGTEAFF.

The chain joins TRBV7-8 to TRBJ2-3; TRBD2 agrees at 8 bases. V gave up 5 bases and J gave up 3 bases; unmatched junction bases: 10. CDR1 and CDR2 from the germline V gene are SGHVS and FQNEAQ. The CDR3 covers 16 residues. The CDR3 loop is CASSTGRLAKTDTQYF. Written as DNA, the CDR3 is TGTGCCAGCAGCACCGGCCGACTAGCGAAGACAGATACGCAGTATTTT.

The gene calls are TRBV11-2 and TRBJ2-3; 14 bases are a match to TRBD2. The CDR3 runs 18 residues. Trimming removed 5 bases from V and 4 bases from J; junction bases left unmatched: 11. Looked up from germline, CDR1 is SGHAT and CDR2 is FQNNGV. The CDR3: CASSRLIGTSGSSDTQYF. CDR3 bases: TGTGCCAGCAGCCGATTAATTGGGACTAGCGGGAGCTCAGATACGCAGTATTTT.

CDR3: CASSIEVSAEAFF. Written as DNA, the CDR3 is TGTGCCAGTAGTATAGAAGTTTCGGCTGAAGCTTTCTTT. V and J are TRBV19 and TRBJ1-1; unclear D gene. The germline V and J ends were trimmed by 0 bases and 6 bases, with 8 bases remaining between them. This CDR3 region has 13 residues. Germline CDR1 is LNHDA and CDR2 is SQIVND (reference sequence).

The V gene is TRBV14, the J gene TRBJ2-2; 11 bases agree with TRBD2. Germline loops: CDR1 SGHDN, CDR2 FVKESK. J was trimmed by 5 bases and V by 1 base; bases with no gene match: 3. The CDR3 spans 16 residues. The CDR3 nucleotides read TGTGCCAGCAGCCAAGCCCGACTAGCGGGGACCGGGGAGCTGTTTTTT. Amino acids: CASSQARLAGTGELFF.

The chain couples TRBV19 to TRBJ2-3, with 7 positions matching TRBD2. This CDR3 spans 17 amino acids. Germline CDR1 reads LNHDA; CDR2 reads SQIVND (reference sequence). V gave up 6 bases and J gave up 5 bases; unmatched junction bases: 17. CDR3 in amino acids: CASSPQVAGVGGDTQYF. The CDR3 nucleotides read TGTGCCAGTAGCCCCCAGGTTGCGGGAGTTGGTGGAGATACGCAGTATTTT.

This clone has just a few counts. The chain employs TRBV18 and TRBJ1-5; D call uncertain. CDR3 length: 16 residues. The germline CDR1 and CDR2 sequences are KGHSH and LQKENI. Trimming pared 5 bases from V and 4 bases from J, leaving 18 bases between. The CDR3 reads CASSSLPPGENQPQHF. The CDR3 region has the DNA TGTGCCAGCTCATCACTACCCCCGGGAGAGAATCAGCCCCAGCATTTT.

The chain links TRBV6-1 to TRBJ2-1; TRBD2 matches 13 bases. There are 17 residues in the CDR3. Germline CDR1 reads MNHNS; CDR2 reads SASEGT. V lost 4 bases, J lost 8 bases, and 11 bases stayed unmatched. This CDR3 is CASSVQTSGGPWDEQFF. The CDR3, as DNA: TGTGCCAGCAGTGTTCAGACTAGCGGGGGGCCATGGGATGAGCAGTTCTTC.

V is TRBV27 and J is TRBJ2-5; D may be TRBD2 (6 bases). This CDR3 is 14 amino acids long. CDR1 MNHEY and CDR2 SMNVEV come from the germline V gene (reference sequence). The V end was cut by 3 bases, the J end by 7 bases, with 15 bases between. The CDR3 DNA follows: TGTGCCAGCAGTTTCGGTCTGGGGGGTGTGACCCAGTACTTC. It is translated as CASSFGLGGVTQYF.

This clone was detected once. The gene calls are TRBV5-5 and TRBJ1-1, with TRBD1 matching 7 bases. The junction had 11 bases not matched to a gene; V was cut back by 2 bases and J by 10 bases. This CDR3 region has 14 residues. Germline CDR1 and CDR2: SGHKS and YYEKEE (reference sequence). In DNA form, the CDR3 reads TGTGCCAGCAGCTTAGAGACAGGGAGGATAGGAGCTTTCTTT. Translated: CASSLETGRIGAFF.

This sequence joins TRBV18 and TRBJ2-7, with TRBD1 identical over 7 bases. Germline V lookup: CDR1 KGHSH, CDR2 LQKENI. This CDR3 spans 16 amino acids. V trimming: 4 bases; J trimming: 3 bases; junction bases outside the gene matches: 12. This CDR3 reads CASSLSSGGEFYEQYF. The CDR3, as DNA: TGTGCCAGCTCACTCTCGTCAGGGGGAGAATTCTACGAGCAGTACTTC.

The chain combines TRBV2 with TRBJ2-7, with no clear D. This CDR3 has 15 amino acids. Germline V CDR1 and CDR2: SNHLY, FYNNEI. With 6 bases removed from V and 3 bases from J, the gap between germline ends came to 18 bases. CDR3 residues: CASSGDGRPLYEQYF. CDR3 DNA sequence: TGTGCCAGCAGCGGCGATGGGCGTCCCCTCTACGAGCAGTACTTC. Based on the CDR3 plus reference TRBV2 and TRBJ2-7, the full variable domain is EPEVTQTPSHQVTQMGQEVILRCVPISNHLYFYWYRQILGQKVEFLVSFYNNEISEKSEIFDDQFSVERPDGSNFTLKIRSTKLEDSAMYFCASSGDGRPLYEQYFGPGTRLTVT.

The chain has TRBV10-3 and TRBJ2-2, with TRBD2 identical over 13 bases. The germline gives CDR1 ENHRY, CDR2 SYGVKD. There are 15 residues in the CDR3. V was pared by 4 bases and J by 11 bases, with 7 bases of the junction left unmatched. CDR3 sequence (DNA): TGTGCCATCAGTGGTACTAGCGGGGGGGCCAATGAGCTGTTTTTT. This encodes CAISGTSGGANELFF.

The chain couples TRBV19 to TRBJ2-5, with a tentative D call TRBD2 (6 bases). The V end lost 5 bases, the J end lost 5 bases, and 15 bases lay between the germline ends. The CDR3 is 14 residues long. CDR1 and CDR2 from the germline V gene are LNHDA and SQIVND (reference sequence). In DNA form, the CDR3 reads TGTGCCAGTAGTCCGCCGGGGGTCTTCGAGACCCAGTACTTC. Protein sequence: CASSPPGVFETQYF.